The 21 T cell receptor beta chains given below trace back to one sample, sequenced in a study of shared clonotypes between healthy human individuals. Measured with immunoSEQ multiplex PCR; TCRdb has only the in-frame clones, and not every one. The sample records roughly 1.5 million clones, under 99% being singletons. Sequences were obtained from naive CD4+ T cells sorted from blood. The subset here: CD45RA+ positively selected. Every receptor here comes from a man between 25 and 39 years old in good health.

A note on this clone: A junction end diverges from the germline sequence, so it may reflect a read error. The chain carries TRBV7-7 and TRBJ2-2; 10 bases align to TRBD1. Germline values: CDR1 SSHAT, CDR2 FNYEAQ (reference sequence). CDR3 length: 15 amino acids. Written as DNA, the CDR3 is TGTGCTAGCAGCTTGGGGACAGGGGACGGCGGGGAGCTGTTTTTT. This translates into CASSLGTGDGGELFF.

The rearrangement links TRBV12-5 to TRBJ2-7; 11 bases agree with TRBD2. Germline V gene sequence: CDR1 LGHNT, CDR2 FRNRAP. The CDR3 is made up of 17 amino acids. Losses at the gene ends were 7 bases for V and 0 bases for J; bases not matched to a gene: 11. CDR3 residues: CASARSGLADNSYEQYF. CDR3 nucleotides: TGTGCTAGTGCCAGATCGGGACTAGCGGACAACTCCTACGAGCAGTACTTC.

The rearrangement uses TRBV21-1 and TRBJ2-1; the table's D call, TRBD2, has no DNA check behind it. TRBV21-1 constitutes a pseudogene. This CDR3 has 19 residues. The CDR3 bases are TGTGCCAGCAGCAAACCTGAGCGTTGCAGCGGGAGCCCCTACAATGAGCAGTTCTTC. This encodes CASSKPERCSGSPYNEQFF.

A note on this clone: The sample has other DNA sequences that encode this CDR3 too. The CDR3 DNA sequence: TGTGCCAGCTCACCCGTAGATACGCAGTATTTT. Protein: CASSPVDTQYF. The chain couples TRBV18 to TRBJ2-3, with D unclear. Germline V gene data show CDR1 as KGHSH and CDR2 as LQKENI. Trimming left V 3 bases short and J 5 bases short, with 3 bases between. The CDR3 is 11 residues long.

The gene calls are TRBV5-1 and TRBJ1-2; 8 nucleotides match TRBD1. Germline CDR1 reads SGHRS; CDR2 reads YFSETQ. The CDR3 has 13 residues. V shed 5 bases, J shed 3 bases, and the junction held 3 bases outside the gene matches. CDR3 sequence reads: CASSSGGYYGYTF. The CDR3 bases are TGCGCCAGCAGTTCAGGGGGCTACTATGGCTACACCTTC.

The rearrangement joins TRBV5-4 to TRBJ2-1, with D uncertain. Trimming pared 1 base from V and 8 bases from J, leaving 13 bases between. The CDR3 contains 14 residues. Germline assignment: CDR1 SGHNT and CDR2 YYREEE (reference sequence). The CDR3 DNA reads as TGTGCCAGCAGCTTGACGGTCGGTGGAGATGAGCAGTTCTTC. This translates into CASSLTVGGDEQFF. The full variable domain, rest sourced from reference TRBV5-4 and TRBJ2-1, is ETGVTQSPTHLIKTRGQQVTLRCSSQSGHNTVSWYQQALGQGPQFIFQYYREEENGRGNFPPRFSGLQFPNYSSELNVNALELDDSALYLCASSLTVGGDEQFFGPGTRLTVL.

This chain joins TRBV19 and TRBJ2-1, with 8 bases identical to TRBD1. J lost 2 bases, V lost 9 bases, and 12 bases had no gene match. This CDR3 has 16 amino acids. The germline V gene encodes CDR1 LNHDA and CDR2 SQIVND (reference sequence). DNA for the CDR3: TGTGCCAGCAGAAAACAGGGGGTTGGGACCTACAATGAGCAGTTCTTC. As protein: CASRKQGVGTYNEQFF. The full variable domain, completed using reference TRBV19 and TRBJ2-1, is DGGITQSPKYLFRKEGQNVTLSCEQNLNHDAMYWYRQDPGQGLRLIYYSQIVNDFQKGDIAEGYSVSREKKESFPLTVTSAQKNPTAFYLCASRKQGVGTYNEQFFGPGTRLTVL.

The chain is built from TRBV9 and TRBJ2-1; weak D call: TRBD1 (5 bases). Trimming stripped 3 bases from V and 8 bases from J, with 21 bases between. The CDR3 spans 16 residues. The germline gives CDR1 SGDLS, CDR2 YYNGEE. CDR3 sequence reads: CASSAVGRLGSHEQFF. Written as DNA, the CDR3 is TGTGCCAGCAGCGCCGTGGGGCGGCTGGGTTCTCATGAGCAGTTCTTC.

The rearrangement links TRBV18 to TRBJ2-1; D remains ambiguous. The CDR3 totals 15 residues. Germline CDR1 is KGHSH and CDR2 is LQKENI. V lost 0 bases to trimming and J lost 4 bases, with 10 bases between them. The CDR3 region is CASSPPVGIYNEQFF. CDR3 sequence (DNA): TGTGCCAGCTCACCACCGGTGGGCATATACAATGAGCAGTTCTTC.

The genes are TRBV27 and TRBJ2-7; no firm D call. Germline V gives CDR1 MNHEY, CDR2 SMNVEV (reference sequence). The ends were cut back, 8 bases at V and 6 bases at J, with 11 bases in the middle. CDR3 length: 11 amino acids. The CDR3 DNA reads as TGTGCCAGCTCCGAAACGTGCGAGCAGTACTTC. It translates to CASSETCEQYF.

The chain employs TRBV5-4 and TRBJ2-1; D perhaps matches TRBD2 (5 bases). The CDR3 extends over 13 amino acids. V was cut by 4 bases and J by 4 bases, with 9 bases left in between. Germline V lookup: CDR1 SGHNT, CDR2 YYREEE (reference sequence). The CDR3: CASSDEGYNEQFF. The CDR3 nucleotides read TGTGCCAGCAGCGACGAGGGATACAATGAGCAGTTCTTC.

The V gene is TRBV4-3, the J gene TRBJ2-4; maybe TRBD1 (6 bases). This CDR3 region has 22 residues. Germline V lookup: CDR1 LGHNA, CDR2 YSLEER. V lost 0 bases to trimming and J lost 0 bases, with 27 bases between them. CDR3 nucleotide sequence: TGCGCCAGCAGCCAAGAGTTGGCTTACGGAACAGGGAGCTACTTAGCCAAAAACATTCAGTACTTC. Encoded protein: CASSQELAYGTGSYLAKNIQYF.

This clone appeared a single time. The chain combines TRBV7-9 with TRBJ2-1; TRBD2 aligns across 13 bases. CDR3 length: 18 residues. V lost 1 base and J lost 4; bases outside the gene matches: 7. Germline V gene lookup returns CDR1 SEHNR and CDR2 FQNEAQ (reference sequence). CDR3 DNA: TGTGCCAGCAGCTTAGGGGGACTAGCGGGGCTTACTTACAATGAGCAGTTCTTC. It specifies CASSLGGLAGLTYNEQFF.

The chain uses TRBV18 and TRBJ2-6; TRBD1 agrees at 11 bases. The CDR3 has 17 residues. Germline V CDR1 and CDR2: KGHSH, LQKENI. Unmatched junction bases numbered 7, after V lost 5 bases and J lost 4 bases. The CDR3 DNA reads TGTGCCAGCTCAGCAGGACAGGGGGCGAGGGGGGCCAACGTCCTGACTTTC. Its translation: CASSAGQGARGANVLTF.

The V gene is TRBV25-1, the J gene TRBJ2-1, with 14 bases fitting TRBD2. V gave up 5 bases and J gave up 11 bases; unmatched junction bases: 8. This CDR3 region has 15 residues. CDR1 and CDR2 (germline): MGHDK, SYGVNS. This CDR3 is CASSLSGLAGEKQFF. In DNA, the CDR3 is TGTGCCAGCAGTTTGTCGGGACTAGCGGGAGAGAAGCAGTTCTTC.

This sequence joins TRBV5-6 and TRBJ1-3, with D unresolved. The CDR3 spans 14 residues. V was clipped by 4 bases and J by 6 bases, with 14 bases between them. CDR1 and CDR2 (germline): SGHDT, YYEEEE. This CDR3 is CASSMDAQLNTIYF. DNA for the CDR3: TGTGCCAGCAGCATGGACGCCCAATTAAACACCATATATTTT.

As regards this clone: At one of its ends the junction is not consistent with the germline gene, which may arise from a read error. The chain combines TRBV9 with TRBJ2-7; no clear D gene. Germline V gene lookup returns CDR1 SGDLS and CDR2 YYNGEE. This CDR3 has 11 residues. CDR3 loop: CDVRDSYEQYF. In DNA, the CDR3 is TGCGATGTAAGGGACTCCTACGAGCAGTACTTC. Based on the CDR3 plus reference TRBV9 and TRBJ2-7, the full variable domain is DSGVTQTPKHLITATGQRVTLRCSPRSGDLSVYWYQQSLDQGLQFLIQYYNGEERAKGNILERFSAQQFPDLHSELNLSSLELGDSALYFCDVRDSYEQYFGPGTRLTVT.

Here the CDR3 DNA reads TGCGCCAGCAGCCAGGGAGACGGGGAGCTGTTTTTT. Protein sequence: CASSQGDGELFF. This chain links TRBV4-3 with TRBJ2-2; tentative D call: TRBD2 (5 bases). V was cut by 3 bases and J by 7 bases, with 6 bases left in between. This CDR3 spans 12 amino acids. Looked up from germline, CDR1 is LGHNA and CDR2 is YSLEER.

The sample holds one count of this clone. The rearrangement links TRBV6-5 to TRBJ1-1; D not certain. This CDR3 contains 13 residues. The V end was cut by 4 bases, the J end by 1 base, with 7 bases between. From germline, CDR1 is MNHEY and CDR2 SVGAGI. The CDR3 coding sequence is TGTGCCAGCAGTTTTTGGCGGAACACTGAAGCTTTCTTT. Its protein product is CASSFWRNTEAFF.

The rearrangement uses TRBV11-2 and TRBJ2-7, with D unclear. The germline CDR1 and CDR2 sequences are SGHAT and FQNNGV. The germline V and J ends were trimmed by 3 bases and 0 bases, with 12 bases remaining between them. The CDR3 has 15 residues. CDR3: CASSFYSVGSYEQYF. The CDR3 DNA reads TGTGCCAGCAGCTTCTATTCGGTAGGCTCCTACGAGCAGTACTTC.

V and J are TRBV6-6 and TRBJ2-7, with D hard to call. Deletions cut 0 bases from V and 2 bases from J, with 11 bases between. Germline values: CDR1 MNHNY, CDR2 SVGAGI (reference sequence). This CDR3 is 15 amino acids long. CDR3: CASSYSGTRTYEQYF. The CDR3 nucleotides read TGTGCCAGCAGTTACTCGGGAACCAGAACCTACGAGCAGTACTTC.